This T cell receptor (beta chain) stems from a study of T cells in Graves' hyperthyroidism and ophthalmopathy. TCR beta CDR3 region amplification was performed from RNA transcripts. First-round RT-PCR with HTBI primers amplified the TCR CDR3 region. Via MiXCR, TCRdb re-called the multiplex PCR reads, giving one row per CDR3 protein. The table lists about 500,000 distinct CDR3 sequences, 15% to 20% of them singletons, with over 25% in the top ten. V shed 0 bases and J shed 10 bases, with 6 bases lying between them. CDR1 LGHDT and CDR2 YNNKEL come from the germline V gene (reference sequence). This CDR3 is 12 amino acids long. Using around 10 ml of fresh peripheral blood, PBMCs were prepared. This clonotype has ten or more counts. What it binds is unknown. Study-level points and caveats: With a median lead of roughly 6.8 months before onset, the model predicted ophthalmopathy. Ophthalmopathy cases were set apart from stable hyperthyroidism by a 13 V-J model.

The rearrangement joins TRBV3-1 to TRBJ1-4; no reliable D call. The sample consisted of blood. This receptor was obtained from a woman under 40 with Graves' ophthalmopathy. As DNA, the CDR3 is TGTGCCAGCAGCCAAGAGGATGGAAAACTGTTTTTT. Encoded protein: CASSQEDGKLFF. The full variable domain, rest sourced from reference TRBV3-1 and TRBJ1-4, is DTAVSQTPKYLVTQMGNDKSIKCEQNLGHDTMYWYKQDSKKFLKIMFSYNNKELIINETVPNRFSPKSPDKAHLNLHINSLELGDSAVYFCASSQEDGKLFFGSGTQLSVL.